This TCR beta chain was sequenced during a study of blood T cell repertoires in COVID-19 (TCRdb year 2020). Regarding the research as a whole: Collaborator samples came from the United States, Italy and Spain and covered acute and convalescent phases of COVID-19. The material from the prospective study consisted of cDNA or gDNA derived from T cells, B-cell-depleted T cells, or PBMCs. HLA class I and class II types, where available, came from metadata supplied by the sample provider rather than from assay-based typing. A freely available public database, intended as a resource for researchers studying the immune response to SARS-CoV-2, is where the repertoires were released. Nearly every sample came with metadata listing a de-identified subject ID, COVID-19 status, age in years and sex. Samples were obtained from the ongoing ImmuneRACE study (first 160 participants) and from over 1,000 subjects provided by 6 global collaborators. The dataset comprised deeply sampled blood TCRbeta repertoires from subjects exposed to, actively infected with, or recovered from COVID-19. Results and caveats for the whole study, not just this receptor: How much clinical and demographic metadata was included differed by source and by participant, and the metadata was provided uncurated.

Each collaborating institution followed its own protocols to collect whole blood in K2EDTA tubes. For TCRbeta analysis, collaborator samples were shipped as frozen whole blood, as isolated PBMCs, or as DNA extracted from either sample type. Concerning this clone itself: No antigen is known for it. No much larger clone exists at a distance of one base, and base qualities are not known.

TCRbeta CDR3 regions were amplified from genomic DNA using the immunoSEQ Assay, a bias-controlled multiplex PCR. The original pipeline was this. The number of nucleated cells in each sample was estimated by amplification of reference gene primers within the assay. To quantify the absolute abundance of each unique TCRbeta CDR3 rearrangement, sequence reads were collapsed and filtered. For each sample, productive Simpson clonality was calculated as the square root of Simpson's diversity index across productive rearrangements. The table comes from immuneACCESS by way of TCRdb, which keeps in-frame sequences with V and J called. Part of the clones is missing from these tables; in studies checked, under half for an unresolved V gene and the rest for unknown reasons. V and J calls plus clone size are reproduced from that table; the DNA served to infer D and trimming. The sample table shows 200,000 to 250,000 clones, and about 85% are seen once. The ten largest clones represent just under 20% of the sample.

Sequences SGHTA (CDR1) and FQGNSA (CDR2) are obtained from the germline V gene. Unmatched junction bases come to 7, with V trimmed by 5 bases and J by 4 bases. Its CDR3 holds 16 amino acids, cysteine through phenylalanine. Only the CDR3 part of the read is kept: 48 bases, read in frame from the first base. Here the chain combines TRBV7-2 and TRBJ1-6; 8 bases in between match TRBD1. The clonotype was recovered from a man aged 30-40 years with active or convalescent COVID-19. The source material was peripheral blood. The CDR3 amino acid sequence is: CASSRDRTTYNSPLHF. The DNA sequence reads TGTGCCAGCAGCCGGGACAGGACTACTTATAATTCACCCCTCCACTTT.